Listed below are T cell receptor beta chains from one sample, sequenced in a study of blood T cell repertoires in COVID-19. Profiled with immunoSEQ multiplex PCR; TCRdb holds only in-frame clones, not every one. This sample has hundreds of thousands of clones, with nearly 90% found just once. What was sequenced was PBMCs or T cells enriched from blood (not recorded which). These receptors all come from a woman aged 18 to 35 with acute COVID-19. CDR3s include the opening cysteine and the closing phenylalanine or tryptophan. The D gene is left open where the match is weak. Rows give clone size only sometimes, using once, few, many, or a class for an expanded clone.

size | J | V | D | CDR3 | DNA
- | TRBJ2-3 | TRBV3-1/TRBV3-2 | TRBD2 | CASSHTGLAGLRTSTDTQYF | TGTGCCAGCAGCCACACGGGACTAGCGGGACTCCGGACTAGCACAGATACGCAGTATTTT
- | TRBJ2-1 | TRBV3-1/TRBV3-2 | TRBD2 | CASSQEWLAGDYNEQFF | TGTGCCAGCAGCCAAGAATGGCTAGCGGGAGATTACAATGAGCAGTTCTTC
- | TRBJ2-3 | TRBV18 | TRBD2 | CASSPPLAGGPTDTQYF | TGTGCCAGCTCACCACCCCTGGCGGGAGGCCCCACAGATACGCAGTATTTT
- | TRBJ2-7 | TRBV30 | - | CAWSVSRGPPSYEQYF | TGTGCCTGGAGTGTTTCGCGGGGGCCCCCCTCCTACGAGCAGTACTTC
- | TRBJ2-2 | TRBV28 | TRBD1 | CASSTGQMNTGELFF | TGTGCCAGCAGTACGGGACAGATGAACACCGGGGAGCTGTTTTTT
- | TRBJ1-6 | TRBV6-5 | - | CASSPEDSNSPLHF | TGTGCCAGCAGCCCAGAAGACAGTAATTCACCCCTCCACTTT
- | TRBJ2-2 | TRBV5-1 | - | CASSPTDTNTGELFF | TGCGCCAGCAGCCCCACAGATACGAACACCGGGGAGCTGTTTTTT
- | TRBJ1-2 | TRBV7-6 | TRBD1 | CASSPSQGAGYGYTF | TGTGCCAGCAGCCCATCCCAGGGGGCCGGCTATGGCTACACCTTC
- | TRBJ2-7 | TRBV3-1/TRBV3-2 | TRBD2 | CASSQDLPSGYEQYF | TGTGCCAGCAGCCAAGATCTTCCTAGCGGGTACGAGCAGTACTTC
- | TRBJ2-3 | TRBV7-8 | TRBD1 | CASSLAEGAVSTDTQYF | TGTGCCAGCAGCTTAGCCGAGGGGGCAGTCAGCACAGATACGCAGTATTTT
- | TRBJ2-5 | TRBV4-2 | - | CASSDQRDSFLETQYF | TGTGCCAGCAGCGACCAACGGGACTCCTTCTTAGAGACCCAGTACTTC
- | TRBJ2-7 | TRBV27 | - | CASSLPTGPSGGYEQYF | TGTGCCAGCAGTCTCCCGACAGGCCCAAGCGGTGGGTACGAGCAGTACTTC
- | TRBJ2-7 | TRBV5-4 | TRBD1 | CASSLGDRDAYEQYF | TGTGCCAGCAGCTTGGGGGACAGGGATGCCTACGAGCAGTACTTC
- | TRBJ2-5 | TRBV5-1 | - | CASSAGNGETQYF | TGCGCCAGCTCGGCGGGGAACGGGGAGACCCAGTACTTC
- | TRBJ2-1 | TRBV30 | TRBD2 | CAWSGLAGALGEQFF | TGTGCCTGGAGCGGACTAGCGGGAGCTCTGGGTGAGCAGTTCTTC
- | TRBJ2-7 | TRBV2 | TRBD1 | CASEEQGAPYEQYF | TGTGCCAGCGAAGAACAGGGGGCGCCCTACGAGCAGTACTTC
- | TRBJ1-1 | TRBV3-1/TRBV3-2 | - | CASRGNRLNTEAFF | TGTGCCAGCAGAGGCAACAGGTTGAACACTGAAGCTTTCTTT
- | TRBJ2-6 | TRBV27 | - | CASSFDQGTSGANVLTF | TGTGCCAGCAGCTTCGACCAGGGTACCTCTGGGGCCAACGTCCTGACTTTC
- | TRBJ2-7 | TRBV30 | - | CAWSVHGSEQYF | TGTGCCTGGAGTGTACACGGGTCCGAGCAGTACTTC
- | TRBJ1-1 | TRBV27 | TRBD1 | CASSPGQEGIGDTEAFF | TGTGCCAGCAGTCCAGGACAGGAGGGGATAGGGGACACTGAAGCTTTCTTT
- | TRBJ2-5 | TRBV7-6 | - | CASSFGQETQYF | TGTGCCAGCAGCTTCGGGCAAGAGACCCAGTACTTC
- | TRBJ2-1 | TRBV14 | TRBD2 | CASSQTSGRRNEQFF | TGTGCCAGCAGCCAAACTAGCGGGAGAAGAAATGAGCAGTTCTTC
- | TRBJ2-1 | TRBV20-1 | - | CSASGPPVLYNEQFF | TGCAGTGCTAGTGGGCCACCTGTCTTATACAATGAGCAGTTCTTC
once | TRBJ1-4 | TRBV4-1 | - | CASSQAEGGSTNEKLFF | TGCGCCAGCAGCCAAGCCGAAGGGGGTTCAACTAATGAAAAACTGTTTTTT
- | TRBJ2-5 | TRBV6-2/TRBV6-3 | TRBD2 | CASSTSAPLTETQYF | TGTGCCAGCAGTACTAGCGCCCCATTAACAGAGACCCAGTACTTC
- | TRBJ2-3 | TRBV7-2 | - | CASSFAGLRTDTQYF | TGTGCCAGCAGCTTCGCGGGACTCCGCACAGATACGCAGTATTTT
- | TRBJ1-1 | TRBV9 | - | CASSPLDRNTEAFF | TGTGCCAGCAGCCCACTGGACAGAAACACTGAAGCTTTCTTT
- | TRBJ1-5 | TRBV5-5 | - | CASSLNSDQPQHF | TGTGCCAGCAGCTTGAATTCGGATCAGCCCCAGCATTTT
- | TRBJ2-3 | TRBV27 | - | CASSTYRGGSTDTQYF | TGTGCCAGCAGTACATACAGGGGAGGAAGCACAGATACGCAGTATTTT
- | TRBJ1-2 | TRBV6-2/TRBV6-3 | - | CASSYRADGNGGYTF | TGTGCCAGCAGTTATAGGGCGGACGGGAACGGAGGCTACACCTTC
- | TRBJ1-6 | TRBV11-2 | - | CASSLYPAGLGDNSPLHF | TGTGCCAGCAGCTTATACCCCGCCGGGCTAGGGGATAATTCACCCCTCCACTTT
- | TRBJ2-1 | TRBV5-5 | - | CASSFGSGSHNEQFF | TGTGCCAGCAGCTTTGGCTCCGGGAGCCACAATGAGCAGTTCTTC
- | TRBJ2-2 | TRBV30 | TRBD1 | CAWSQQGNGELFF | TGTGCCTGGAGTCAACAGGGGAACGGGGAGCTGTTTTTT
- | TRBJ2-7 | TRBV4-1 | TRBD2 | CASSQARGGNSYEQYF | TGCGCCAGCAGCCAAGCCCGGGGGGGGAACTCCTACGAGCAGTACTTC
- | TRBJ1-2 | TRBV3-1/TRBV3-2 | - | CASSQEIGSGTLTYGYTF | TGTGCCAGCAGCCAAGAGATAGGTTCCGGGACACTGACTTATGGCTACACCTTC
- | TRBJ2-2 | TRBV5-4 | TRBD1 | CASSRTNRGHTGELFF | TGTGCCAGCAGCCGTACAAACAGGGGGCATACCGGGGAGCTGTTTTTT
- | TRBJ2-5 | TRBV4-3 | - | CASSQSGDKETQYF | TGCGCCAGCAGCCAAAGCGGGGACAAAGAGACCCAGTACTTC
- | TRBJ2-7 | TRBV28 | - | CASSLSGGSHEQYF | TGTGCCAGCAGTTTAAGTGGAGGTTCCCACGAGCAGTACTTC
- | TRBJ2-3 | TRBV12-3/TRBV12-4 | - | CASSPRSADTQYF | TGTGCCAGCAGTCCCCGGAGTGCAGATACGCAGTATTTT
- | TRBJ2-7 | TRBV7-9 | TRBD2 | CASSDGLAGGQTYEQYF | TGTGCCAGCAGCGATGGACTAGCGGGAGGCCAGACCTACGAGCAGTACTTC
- | TRBJ2-3 | TRBV28 | - | CASSVTNLGADTQYF | TGTGCCAGCAGCGTGACAAATTTAGGGGCAGATACGCAGTATTTT
- | TRBJ2-7 | TRBV5-1 | TRBD2 | CASSQGLASEQYF | TGCGCCAGCAGTCAAGGACTAGCGAGTGAGCAGTACTTC
- | TRBJ1-4 | TRBV29-1 | TRBD1 | CSVAFGQGVGEKLFF | TGCAGCGTTGCTTTCGGACAGGGTGTGGGGGAAAAACTGTTTTTT
- | TRBJ2-5 | TRBV7-2 | TRBD2 | CASSLEASGSPRRETQYF | TGTGCCAGCAGCTTAGAGGCTAGCGGGAGCCCCAGGAGAGAGACCCAGTACTTC
once | TRBJ1-4 | TRBV5-1 | - | CASREWVSSEKLFF | TGCGCCAGCAGGGAGTGGGTAAGCAGTGAAAAACTGTTTTTT
- | TRBJ2-7 | TRBV29-1 | - | CSVESDRSYEQYF | TGCAGCGTTGAGTCGGACAGATCCTACGAGCAGTACTTC
few | TRBJ1-3 | TRBV5-1 | TRBD1 | CASSLVGTAYGNTIYF | TGCGCCAGCAGCTTGGTCGGGACAGCCTATGGAAACACCATATATTTT
- | TRBJ1-1 | TRBV19 | - | CASTLRAGYTEAFF | TGTGCCAGTACCCTTAGGGCAGGGTACACTGAAGCTTTCTTT
- | TRBJ1-2 | TRBV5-1 | TRBD1 | CASSSNRGSYGYTF | TGCGCCAGCAGCTCAAACAGGGGAAGCTATGGCTACACCTTC
- | TRBJ2-1 | TRBV4-1 | - | CASSQDPGPKRDNEQFF | TGCGCCAGCAGCCAAGATCCGGGTCCCAAGAGGGACAATGAGCAGTTCTTC
- | TRBJ2-7 | TRBV12-3/TRBV12-4 | - | CASRDSWTYEQYF | TGTGCCAGCCGGGACTCATGGACCTACGAGCAGTACTTC
- | TRBJ2-7 | TRBV28 | TRBD2 | CASSLAGGPNEQYF | TGTGCCAGCAGTTTAGCGGGAGGGCCGAATGAGCAGTACTTC